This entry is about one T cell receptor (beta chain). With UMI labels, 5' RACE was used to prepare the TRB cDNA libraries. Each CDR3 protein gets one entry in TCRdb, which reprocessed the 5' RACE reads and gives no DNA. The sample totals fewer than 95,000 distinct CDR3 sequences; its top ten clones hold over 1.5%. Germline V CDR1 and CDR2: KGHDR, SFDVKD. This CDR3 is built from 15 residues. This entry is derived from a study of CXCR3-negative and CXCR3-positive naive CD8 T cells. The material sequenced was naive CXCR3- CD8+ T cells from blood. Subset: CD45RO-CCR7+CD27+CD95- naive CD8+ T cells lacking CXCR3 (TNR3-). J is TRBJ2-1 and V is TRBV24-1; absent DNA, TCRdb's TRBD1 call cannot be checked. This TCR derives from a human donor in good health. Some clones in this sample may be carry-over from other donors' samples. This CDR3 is CATSDPDRPGNEQFF.